The 4 T cell receptor beta chains below all came from one sample that was sequenced in a study of OX40 agonist ivuxolimab in advanced cancers. Library preparation was by the immunoSEQ multiplex PCR assay. TCRdb retrieved this table from immuneACCESS and kept in-frame rearrangements only. Not all clones are present; in checked studies, unresolved V genes account for under half, and no reason is known for the remainder. Here the sample has about 19,000 clones; less than 95% occur a single time. The ten largest clones take up 49% of the sample. Sample: CD4+ or CD8+ T cells sorted from blood, taken in a trial of the OX40 agonist ivuxolimab. The receptors were sampled from an adult with an advanced solid tumor such as melanoma, head and neck, liver or kidney cancer.

This chain joins TRBV5-1 and TRBJ1-1; 8 nucleotides line up with TRBD1. The CDR3 contains 14 residues. The junction had 5 bases not matched to a gene; V was cut back by 6 bases and J by 1 base. Germline-derived CDR1 and CDR2 are SGHRS and YFSETQ. The CDR3 region has the DNA TGCGCCAGCATCCCCGGACAGGGGAACACTGAAGCTTTCTTT. Protein: CASIPGQGNTEAFF.

The V call is TRBV6-1, the J call TRBJ2-5; TRBD1 matches at 9 bases. The DNA end is more similar to TRBJ2-7, so the J call may be wrong. CDR3 size: 15 residues. Germline V CDR1 and CDR2: MNHNS, SASEGT. CDR3 nucleotide sequence: TGTGCCAGCAGTGAATACAGGGGGCAATACTACGAGCAGTACTTC. As protein: CASSEYRGQYYEQYF.

The chain is built from TRBV9 and TRBJ2-1; 8 bases agree with TRBD2. CDR1 is SGDLS, CDR2 YYNGEE, per germline. V lost 4 bases and J lost 8; bases outside the gene matches: 14. The CDR3 loop spans 16 amino acids. Here the CDR3 reads CASSSSLAGGSHEQFF. As DNA, the CDR3 is TGTGCCAGCAGCTCATCTCTTGCGGGAGGTTCTCATGAGCAGTTCTTC.

CDR3: CASSFSSDGLEQFF. As DNA, the CDR3 is TGTGCCAGCAGTTTTTCTAGCGATGGGCTCGAGCAGTTCTTC. V and J are TRBV27 and TRBJ2-1, with a tentative D call TRBD2 (6 bases). Trimming cost V 3 bases and J 10 bases, with 16 bases left between them. This CDR3 is 14 amino acids long. The germline gives CDR1 MNHEY, CDR2 SMNVEV (reference sequence).